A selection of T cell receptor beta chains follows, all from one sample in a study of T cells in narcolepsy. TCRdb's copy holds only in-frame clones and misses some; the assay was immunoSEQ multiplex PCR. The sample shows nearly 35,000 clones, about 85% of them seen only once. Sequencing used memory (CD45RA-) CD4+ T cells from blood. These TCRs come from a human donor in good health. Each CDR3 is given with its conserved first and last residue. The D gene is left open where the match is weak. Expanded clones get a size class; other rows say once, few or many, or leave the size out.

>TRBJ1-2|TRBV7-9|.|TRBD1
TGTGCCAGCAGCTCTACTCTGACAGGGGTTGGCTACACCTTC
CASSSTLTGVGYTF
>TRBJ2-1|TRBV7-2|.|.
TGTGCCAGCAGCTTAATTGCTGGACAGAAGTACAATGAGCAGTTCTTC
CASSLIAGQKYNEQFF
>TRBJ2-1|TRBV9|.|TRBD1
TGTGCCAGCAGCGTGGGAATAGGACAGGGATACAATGAGCAGTTCTTC
CASSVGIGQGYNEQFF
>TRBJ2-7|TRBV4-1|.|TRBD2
TGCGCCAGCAGCCAAGAGGGACTAGCGGGATCCTACGAGCAGTACTTC
CASSQEGLAGSYEQYF
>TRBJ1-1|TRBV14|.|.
TGTGCCAGCAGCCGACGCAGGAACACTGAAGCTTTCTTT
CASSRRRNTEAFF
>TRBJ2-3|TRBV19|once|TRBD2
TGTGCCAGTAGTTTAGCGGGAGGGGCAGATACGCAGTATTTT
CASSLAGGADTQYF
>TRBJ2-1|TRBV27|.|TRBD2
TGTGCCAGCAGTTCGCCGGGACTACGCTACAATGAGCAGTTCTTC
CASSSPGLRYNEQFF
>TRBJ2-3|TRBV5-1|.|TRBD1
TGCGCCAGCAGCTTGGCCGGGGGACAGGGGACAGATACGCAGTATTTT
CASSLAGGQGTDTQYF
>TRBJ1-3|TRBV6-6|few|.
TGTGCCAGCATTCCCGACAATGCTGGAAACACCATATATTTT
CASIPDNAGNTIYF
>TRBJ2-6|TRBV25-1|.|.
TGTGCCAGCGGTCCCTCTGGGGCCAACGTCCTGACTTTC
CASGPSGANVLTF
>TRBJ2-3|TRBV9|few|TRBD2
TGTGCCAGCAGCCTCGGACTAGCGAAAGATACGCAGTATTTT
CASSLGLAKDTQYF
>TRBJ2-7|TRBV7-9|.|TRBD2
TGTGCCAGCAGCTTAGTCGGGCTAGCGGGGTCCGACGAGCAGTACTTC
CASSLVGLAGSDEQYF
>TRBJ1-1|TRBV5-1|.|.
TGCGCCAGCAGCTTTTGGGGACCCGGCACTGAAGCTTTCTTT
CASSFWGPGTEAFF
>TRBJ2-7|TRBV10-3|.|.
TGTGCCATCAGTGATCCAGCAGGAGAAAGGTCGGATTACGAGCAGTACTTC
CAISDPAGERSDYEQYF
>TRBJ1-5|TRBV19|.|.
TGTGCCAGTACCCTCCGGGGCTACAATCAGCCCCAGCATTTT
CASTLRGYNQPQHF
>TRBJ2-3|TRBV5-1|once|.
TGCGCCAGCAGCCCTAACGGGCCCGGCCCGACAGATACGCAGTATTTT
CASSPNGPGPTDTQYF
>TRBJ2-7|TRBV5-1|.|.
TGCGCCAGCAGCCCGCCCTCTTACGAGCAGTACTTC
CASSPPSYEQYF
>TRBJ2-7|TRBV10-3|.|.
TGTGCCATCAGTGAGGCCCGAACCTCCTACGAGCAGTACTTC
CAISEARTSYEQYF
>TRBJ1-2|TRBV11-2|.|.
TGTGCCAGCAGCTCCCTCATGGGGGTCTATGGCTACACCTTC
CASSSLMGVYGYTF
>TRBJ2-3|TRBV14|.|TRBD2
TGTGCCAGCAGCCAAGGACTAGCGGGAGTGGGCACGCAGTATTTT
CASSQGLAGVGTQYF
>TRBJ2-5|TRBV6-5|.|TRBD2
TGTGCCAGCAGTTACTCTAGCGGGAGGGGAGAGACCCAGTACTTC
CASSYSSGRGETQYF
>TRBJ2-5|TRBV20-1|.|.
TGCAGTGGAGGGGTCCAAGAGACCCAGTACTTC
CSGGVQETQYF
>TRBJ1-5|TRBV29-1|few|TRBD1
TGCAGCGTGAAAGGGACAGATAGCAATCAGCCCCAGCATTTT
CSVKGTDSNQPQHF
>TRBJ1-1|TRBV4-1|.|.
TGCGCCAGCAGCCAAGAGCGGGGAGGGTACTTTGAAGCTTTCTTT
CASSQERGGYFEAFF
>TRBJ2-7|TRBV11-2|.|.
TGTGCCAGCAGGGGGAGGTCTTACGAGCAGTACTTC
CASRGRSYEQYF
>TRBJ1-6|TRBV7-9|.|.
TGTGCCAGCAGCCCAAAGGGCAGGGAGTATAATTCACCCCTCCACTTT
CASSPKGREYNSPLHF
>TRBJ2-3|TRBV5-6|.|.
TGTGCCAGCAGTAATGGACAGTCTTACACAGATACGCAGTATTTT
CASSNGQSYTDTQYF
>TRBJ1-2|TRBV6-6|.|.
TGTGCCAGCAGTTATTTCGGGGGGTCCGGCTATGGCTACACCTTC
CASSYFGGSGYGYTF
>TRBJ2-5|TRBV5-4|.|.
TGTGCCAGCAGCTTCCGGGGCCAAGGGGAGACCCAGTACTTC
CASSFRGQGETQYF
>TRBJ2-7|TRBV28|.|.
TGTGCCAGCAGTTCTTCTTTCCGAAGTCTATTC
CASSSSFRSLF
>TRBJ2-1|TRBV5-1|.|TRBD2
TGCGCCAGCAGCTTGGCCCTAGCGGGGGGGAACAATGAGCAGTTCTTC
CASSLALAGGNNEQFF
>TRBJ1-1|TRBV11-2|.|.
TGTGCCAGCAGCTTCGAAAACACTGAAGCTTTCTTT
CASSFENTEAFF
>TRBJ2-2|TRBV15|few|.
TGTGCCACCAGCAGAGGACGGGCCCAGGGCACCGGGGAGCTGTTTTTT
CATSRGRAQGTGELFF
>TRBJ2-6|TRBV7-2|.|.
TGTGCCAGCAAAAGGAAAGGGGGTCCTGGGGCCAACGTCCTGACTTTC
CASKRKGGPGANVLTF
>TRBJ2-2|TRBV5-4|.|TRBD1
TGTGCCAGCAGCGTAGACAGGGGGTTTAACACCGGGGAGCTGTTTTTT
CASSVDRGFNTGELFF
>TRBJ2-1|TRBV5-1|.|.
TGCGCCAGCAGCGGGGAAAGAGCCGCGCGGGATGAGCAGTTCTTC
CASSGERAARDEQFF
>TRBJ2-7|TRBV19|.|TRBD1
TGTGCCACCTCGACAGGGCCCTACGAGCAGTACTTC
CATSTGPYEQYF